Listed below are T cell receptor beta chains from one sample, sequenced in a study of human T cells and chemical hapten exposure. Each CDR3 protein is one row after TCRdb ran MiXCR on the RACE reads. The sample carries 150,000 to 200,000 distinct CDR3 sequences, roughly 25% recorded once. The sample was whole blood, taken in connection with sensitization to the hapten diphenylcyclopropenone (DPC). The origin of the receptors is a woman aged 18-29 years with alopecia areata. Some clones in this sample may be carry-over from other donors' samples. The CDR3 runs from the conserved cysteine through the conserved F or W. The D gene is left open where the match is weak. Part of the rows lack a size; the others show once, few, many or a class for expanded clones.

DNA	CDR3	size	V	J	length	D
TGTGCCAGCAGCCTCCTAGCGGGGGACTACAATGAGCAGTTCTTC	CASSLLAGDYNEQFF	few	TRBV4-2	TRBJ2-1	15	TRBD2
TGCGCCAGCAGCCAAATGAGGGGTGTCTTCACTGAAGCTTTCTTT	CASSQMRGVFTEAFF	NA	TRBV4-1	TRBJ1-1	15	NA
TGTGCCAGCAGTTTCGGAGGGGCCTACTACAATGAGCAGTTCTTC	CASSFGGAYYNEQFF	many	TRBV12-3/TRBV12-4	TRBJ2-1	15	NA
TGTGCCAGCAGTAGACAGGGGTCGAACACCGGGGAGCTGTTTTTT	CASSRQGSNTGELFF	NA	TRBV7-2	TRBJ2-2	15	TRBD1
TGCGCCAGCAGCCAACCTCCGGTGAACACCGGGGAGCTGTTTTTT	CASSQPPVNTGELFF	NA	TRBV4-1	TRBJ2-2	15	NA
TGCAGCGTCGTTCGAGGCGGGAGCTCCTACAATGAGCAGTTCTTC	CSVVRGGSSYNEQFF	NA	TRBV29-1	TRBJ2-1	15	TRBD2
TGTGCCAGTAGGAAAGGGGACAGGGGATTCGGGGAGCTGTTTTTT	CASRKGDRGFGELFF	NA	TRBV19	TRBJ2-2	15	TRBD1
TGTGCCAGCAGTTTGGGCGCTAAACAAGAGACCCAGTACTTC	CASSLGAKQETQYF	NA	TRBV28	TRBJ2-5	14	NA
TGTGCCAGCACTGACCCCGCCTACGAGCAGTACTTC	CASTDPAYEQYF	few	TRBV2	TRBJ2-7	12	NA
TGTGCCAGCAGCTTAATTGGGGGCGGGACGACCGGGGAGCTGTTTTTT	CASSLIGGGTTGELFF	few	TRBV7-2	TRBJ2-2	16	NA
TGTGCCAGCAGCGCCTTGACAGCGAACACTGAAGCTTTCTTT	CASSALTANTEAFF	NA	TRBV9	TRBJ1-1	14	NA
TGTGCCAGCAGCTTAAGCCCCTATGGCTACACCTTC	CASSLSPYGYTF	NA	TRBV7-2	TRBJ1-2	12	NA
TGTGCCACCAAGGAAGGAGGGACAGGGGGGTTTCACAATGAGCAGTTCTTC	CATKEGGTGGFHNEQFF	NA	TRBV24-1	TRBJ2-1	17	TRBD1
TGTGCCAGCAGTTTTAGGGCGGGGGAATACAATGAGCAGTTCTTC	CASSFRAGEYNEQFF	few	TRBV27	TRBJ2-1	15	TRBD2
TGCAGTGCTTTTTTGGACAGGGGGAATCAGCCCCAGCATTTT	CSAFLDRGNQPQHF	NA	TRBV20-1	TRBJ1-5	14	TRBD1
TGTGCTAGTGCCCCGGGAGGGGGGGAGCAGTTCTTC	CASAPGGGEQFF	NA	TRBV12-5	TRBJ2-1	12	TRBD2
TGCGCCACCACCCGAGGGGGCTCCTACAATGAGCAGTTCTTC	CATTRGGSYNEQFF	many	TRBV10-2	TRBJ2-1	14	NA
TGTGCCAGCAGAACCACCGGGACCCTTAATTCACCCCTCCACTTT	CASRTTGTLNSPLHF	NA	TRBV2	TRBJ1-6	15	NA
TGCAGTGCTAGAGAAGCAGCGGGAGCTGATACGCAGTATTTT	CSAREAAGADTQYF	NA	TRBV20-1	TRBJ2-3	14	TRBD2
TGTGCCAGCAGCTTATCGACAGGGGGCGGGAGCACCGGGGAGCTGTTTTTT	CASSLSTGGGSTGELFF	NA	TRBV7-2	TRBJ2-2	17	TRBD1
TGTGCCAGCAGCATGGACACTTACAATGAGCAGTTCTTC	CASSMDTYNEQFF	NA	TRBV7-9	TRBJ2-1	13	NA
TGCAGCATGGTCCTAATGGGAGAGCAGTACTTC	CSMVLMGEQYF	NA	TRBV29-1	TRBJ2-7	11	NA
TGCAGAGCCGCCCCGGTGACCGGGGAGCTGTTTTTT	CRAAPVTGELFF	few	TRBV20-1	TRBJ2-2	12	NA
TGCAGTGACCAGACCAGGGGACGGACTGAAGCTTTCTTT	CSDQTRGRTEAFF	NA	TRBV20-1	TRBJ1-1	13	NA
TGTGCCAGCAGTTCCCCCAGGACAGGGAACACTTTCAATGAGCAGTTCTTC	CASSSPRTGNTFNEQFF	few	TRBV6-2/TRBV6-3	TRBJ2-1	17	TRBD1
TGTGCCAGCAGCCCTCCGTCAGGTTTGGGCTACGAGCAGTACTTC	CASSPPSGLGYEQYF	few	TRBV5-4	TRBJ2-7	15	NA
TGTGCCAGCAGCTTAGACGGAGACAATGAGCAGTTCTTC	CASSLDGDNEQFF	NA	TRBV7-9	TRBJ2-1	13	NA